These 17 T cell receptor beta chains came from one sample sequenced in a study of T-cell memory formation after mild COVID-19. TCRdb reprocessed the 5' RACE reads via MiXCR and lists one record per CDR3 protein. The sample shows about 120,000 distinct CDR3 sequences, approximately 21% of them seen only once. Sequenced material: PBMCs or a T cell subset sorted from them (not recorded which). These TCRs come from a man younger than 35 who had mild COVID-19 (a few samples of this study predate the infection). Cell type and time point are not known.

This clonotype has a handful of counts. V usage is TRBV29-1 and J usage is TRBJ1-6; TRBD1 is a possible D gene (5 bases). V was pared by 5 bases and J by 6 bases, with 11 bases between. The CDR3 sequence is 13 residues long. The germline CDR1 and CDR2 sequences are SQVTM and ANQGSEA. The CDR3: CSVLMGGNSPLHF. The CDR3 DNA sequence: TGCAGCGTTCTCATGGGGGGTAATTCACCCCTCCACTTT.

The chain links TRBV15 to TRBJ1-2; 11 nucleotides line up with TRBD1. This CDR3 spans 19 amino acids. Trimming cost V 5 bases and J 3 bases; bases outside gene matches: 17. Germline CDR1 and CDR2: LNHNV and YYDKDF (reference sequence). The CDR3 DNA sequence: TGTGCCACCAGCGGTTACTACCGGGACAGGGGGAATGGGTACTATGGCTACACCTTC. It codes for CATSGYYRDRGNGYYGYTF.

There are many counts of this clonotype. This chain joins TRBV7-9 and TRBJ1-2, with D possibly being TRBD1 (5 bases). The germline V and J ends were trimmed by 1 base and 3 bases, with 12 bases remaining between them. This CDR3 spans 15 amino acids. Germline values: CDR1 SEHNR, CDR2 FQNEAQ (reference sequence). The CDR3 DNA reads TGTGCCAGCAGCTTAGGGGGGGACGGGGACTATGGCTACACCTTC. Its protein is CASSLGGDGDYGYTF.

This clonotype was found a few times. The gene calls are TRBV12-3 or TRBV12-4 and TRBJ2-7, with TRBD2 identical over 15 bases. The CDR3 is 16 residues long. The J segment lost 6 bases and the V segment lost 6 bases, leaving 9 bases of the junction unmatched. For the CDR3, the DNA is TGTGCCAGCAGACCGGGACTAGCGGGGGGTTCGGGCGAGCAGTACTTC. Translating it yields CASRPGLAGGSGEQYF.

This clonotype was seen a few times. This sequence joins TRBV20-1 and TRBJ2-6; no reliable D call. CDR1 and CDR2 from the germline V gene are DFQATT and SNEGSKA (reference sequence). V was trimmed by 3 bases and J by 4 bases, leaving 7 bases between them. The CDR3 loop spans 13 amino acids. The CDR3 DNA reads as TGCAGTGCTAGTCGCTCCGGGGCCAACGTCCTGACTTTC. This sequence encodes CSASRSGANVLTF.

This clonotype has more than one count but fewer than ten. This sequence joins TRBV11-2 and TRBJ2-1, with D perhaps assigned TRBD1 or TRBD2 (5 bases each). The length of the CDR3 is 16 residues. Trimming took off 1 base at V and 4 bases at J, with 14 bases between the two ends. Looked up from germline, CDR1 is SGHAT and CDR2 is FQNNGV. The CDR3 nucleotides read TGTGCCAGCAGCTTAGGTCCAGGGACCATTTACAATGAGCAGTTCTTC. Translating it yields CASSLGPGTIYNEQFF.

Comments on this clonotype: This clone may be a read error of a much larger clone one base away. The V gene is TRBV7-9, the J gene TRBJ2-7; D is undetermined. Germline V gene sequence: CDR1 SEHNR, CDR2 FQNEAQ (reference sequence). V lost 5 bases and J lost 2, with 10 bases in between. The CDR3 has 13 amino acids. CDR3 DNA sequence: TGTGCCAGCAGCGCAGGACGTCCCTACGAGCAGTACTTC. Translating it yields CASSAGRPYEQYF.

V usage is TRBV28 and J usage is TRBJ2-7; 8 bases are shared with TRBD1. This CDR3 region has 15 residues. V shed 3 bases, J shed 3 bases, and the junction held 7 bases outside the gene matches. CDR1 MDHEN and CDR2 SYDVKM come from the germline V gene. In DNA form, the CDR3 reads TGTGCCAGCAGTTTTGGGCAGGGGGCTGGCTACGAGCAGTACGTC. This sequence encodes CASSFGQGAGYEQYV.

This clonotype was observed a handful of times. The gene calls are TRBV6-2 or TRBV6-3 and TRBJ2-7, with a tentative D call TRBD2 (6 bases). This CDR3 has 13 residues. V lost 4 bases to trimming and J lost 0 bases, with 7 bases between them. CDR1 is MNHEY, CDR2 SVGEGT, per germline. The CDR3 DNA reads TGTGCCAGCAGTTGGGGGGTCTCCTACGAGCAGTACGTC. Protein product: CASSWGVSYEQYV.

This clonotype showed up just once. The rearrangement joins TRBV20-1 to TRBJ1-1; 10 bases are a match to TRBD1. The CDR3 extends over 18 amino acids. V lost 2 bases and J lost 1; bases outside the gene matches: 13. Germline V gene sequence: CDR1 DFQATT, CDR2 SNEGSKA (reference sequence). CDR3 residues: CSARSLRRDRGGNTEAFF. The DNA of the CDR3 is TGCAGTGCTAGATCATTACGCCGGGACAGGGGAGGGAACACTGAAGCTTTCTTT.

This CDR3 is CASTTGGPFGELFF. As DNA, the CDR3 is TGTGCCAGCACAACGGGGGGGCCCTTCGGGGAGCTGTTTTTT. The J gene is TRBJ2-2, the V gene TRBV28; 8 positions agree with TRBD2. CDR3 length: 14 amino acids. J lost 7 bases, V lost 7 bases, and 8 bases had no gene match. CDR1 is MDHEN and CDR2 is SYDVKM in the germline V gene.

CDR3 DNA sequence: TGTGCCAGCAGCCCTAAGCCCTGGGGGTATGGCTACACCTTC. This encodes CASSPKPWGYGYTF. The V gene is TRBV7-3, the J gene TRBJ1-2; tentatively, D is TRBD1 (5 bases). The length of the CDR3 is 14 residues. CDR1 SGHTA and CDR2 FQGTGA come from the germline V gene. V was clipped by 5 bases and J by 5 bases, with 15 bases between them.

This clonotype was seen only a few times. The CDR3 nucleotides are TGTGCCAGCAGCTTAGCCCCGGGACAGGGGGCAGACACCGGGGAGCTGTTTTTT. Translating gives CASSLAPGQGADTGELFF. The chain uses TRBV13 and TRBJ2-2; 12 bases match TRBD1. CDR1 is PRHDT and CDR2 is FYEKMQ in the germline V gene (reference sequence). Trimming took 1 base from V and 3 from J; bases not matched to a gene: 6. The CDR3 covers 18 residues.

The rearrangement joins TRBV6-4 to TRBJ2-1; the D gene is possibly TRBD1 (5 bases). The CDR3 has 13 residues. Per germline, CDR1 MRHNA and CDR2 SNTAGT. The V end was cut by 5 bases, the J end by 8 bases, with 13 bases between. The CDR3 bases are TGTGCCAGCAGTATGGGGCTCCGACATGAGCAGTTCTTC. Amino acids: CASSMGLRHEQFF.

Only a few counts were recorded for this clonotype. The chain employs TRBV4-3 and TRBJ1-1, with TRBD1 matching 12 bases. The J segment lost 4 bases and the V segment lost 4 bases, leaving 7 bases of the junction unmatched. This CDR3 comprises 16 residues. Germline V gene lookup returns CDR1 LGHNA and CDR2 YSLEER. The CDR3: CASSPGTGGWGTEAFF. In DNA, the CDR3 is TGCGCCAGCAGCCCTGGGACAGGGGGCTGGGGCACTGAAGCTTTCTTT.

The chain is built from TRBV2 and TRBJ2-7; maybe TRBD2 (6 bases). The CDR3 consists of 13 residues. Between the trimmed V and J ends, which lost 6 bases and 4 bases, there was a span of 13 bases. The germline CDR1 and CDR2 sequences are SNHLY and FYNNEI. The CDR3 DNA is TGTGCCAGCAGCGGAGGGGTCTCTTACGAGCAGTACTTC. Translating gives CASSGGVSYEQYF.

This clonotype was seen a handful of times. This chain connects TRBV7-9 to TRBJ2-5, with 8 bases aligning to TRBD2. Per germline, CDR1 SEHNR and CDR2 FQNEAQ (reference sequence). The CDR3 loop spans 16 amino acids. V trimming: 2 bases; J trimming: 2 bases; junction bases outside the gene matches: 7. This CDR3 reads CASSLRGGLLQETQYF. CDR3 nucleotide sequence: TGTGCCAGCAGCTTACGGGGGGGGCTTCTTCAAGAGACCCAGTACTTC.